This section outlines one T cell receptor (beta chain) sequence together with its context. This sample is part of a study of blood T cell repertoires in COVID-19. Sequenced by immunoSEQ multiplex PCR; TCRdb stores in-frame clones only, minus some. The data show 160,000 or so clones, roughly 90% seen once. Unmatched junction bases numbered 2, after V lost 4 bases and J lost 1 base. The CDR3 sequence is 14 residues long. Germline lookup yields CDR1 MNHEY and CDR2 SVGEGT. J is TRBJ1-1 and V is TRBV6-2 or TRBV6-3; 8 nucleotides align to TRBD1. This receptor was obtained from a woman aged 45-59 years who had recovered from COVID-19. The sequencing sample was made of PBMCs or T cells enriched from blood (not recorded which). The CDR3: CASSSGTGNTEAFF. CDR3 coding DNA: TGTGCCAGCAGTTCCGGGACAGGGAACACTGAAGCTTTCTTT.